The 18 T cell receptor beta chains in this list originate from one sample, sequenced in a study of blood T cells in healthy people across ages. Primers used in a second PCR of roughly 6 to 11 cycles were a sample-barcoded 5' primer and a J-beta primer mix. TCRdb reprocessed the 5' RACE reads via MiXCR and lists one record per CDR3 protein. In the table there are 650,000 to 1,000,000 distinct CDR3 sequences, roughly 46% of which are singletons. The sequencing sample was made of blood. Source of these receptors: a man of 80 years or more in good health.

The chain has TRBV10-3 and TRBJ2-5; D is possibly TRBD2 (6 bases). V lost 3 bases and J lost 1, with 12 bases in between. Germline CDR1 and CDR2: ENHRY and SYGVKD. CDR3 length: 15 residues. The CDR3 region has the DNA TGTGCCATCAGTGACACGGGGGAGATCCAAGAGACCCAGTACTTC. Protein sequence: CAISDTGEIQETQYF.

This clonotype was recorded a few times. The V call is TRBV24-1, the J call TRBJ2-5; no clear D. CDR1 is KGHDR and CDR2 is SFDVKD in the germline V gene. This CDR3 has 14 amino acids. Trimming took 0 bases from V and 0 from J, leaving 4 bases between them. For the CDR3, the DNA is TGTGCCACCAGTGATTTGACGGACCAAGAGACCCAGTACTTC. As protein: CATSDLTDQETQYF.

This chain connects TRBV6-1 to TRBJ1-6; D gene uncertain. There are 14 residues in the CDR3. V shed 4 bases and J shed 9 bases, with 13 bases lying between them. The germline V gene has CDR1 MNHNS and CDR2 SASEGT. CDR3 region: CASSGWGYGSPLHF. The CDR3 nucleotides are TGTGCCAGCAGTGGCTGGGGTTATGGTTCACCCCTCCACTTT.

A few counts support this clonotype. The chain recombines TRBV4-2 with TRBJ2-1; possible D gene TRBD1, 6 bases. V was pared by 4 bases and J by 4 bases, with 11 bases between. The CDR3 has 14 amino acids. Per the germline V gene, CDR1 is LGHNA and CDR2 is YNFKEQ. The CDR3, as DNA: TGTGCCAGCAGCCCAAGGACAGTATACAATGAGCAGTTCTTC. Its translation is CASSPRTVYNEQFF.

Concerning this clonotype: A read error is possible here, since a much larger clone lies one base away. V usage is TRBV28 and J usage is TRBJ2-1, with 14 bases that match TRBD2. Germline CDR1 MDHEN, CDR2 SYDVKM. The CDR3 has 16 amino acids. Trimming took 6 bases from V and 4 from J; bases not matched to a gene: 5. The CDR3 bases are TGTGCCAGCAGGAGAGGACTAGCGGGAGGATACAATGAGCAGTTCTTC. This gives the protein CASRRGLAGGYNEQFF.

The chain uses TRBV24-1 and TRBJ1-2; the D gene is possibly TRBD1 (5 bases). CDR3 length equals 13 residues. V lost 4 bases and J 8 bases, leaving 13 bases between the germline ends. Germline CDR1 and CDR2: KGHDR and SFDVKD. For the CDR3, the DNA is TGTGCCACCAGTGAGGTGGGGCGGTACGGCTACACCTTC. The encoded protein is CATSEVGRYGYTF.

The CDR3 DNA reads as TGTGCCAGCAGTTCCCGATCCTATGGCTACACCTTC. It yields the protein CASSSRSYGYTF. The J gene is TRBJ1-2, the V gene TRBV12-3 or TRBV12-4; D is ambiguous. The CDR3 runs 12 residues. V shed 4 bases and J shed 4 bases, with 7 bases lying between them.

This clonotype appeared many times. The rearrangement joins TRBV30 to TRBJ2-7; TRBD1 or TRBD2 may be the D gene (5 bases each). CDR1 and CDR2 (germline): GTSNPN, SVGIG (reference sequence). The CDR3 sequence is 13 residues long. Between the trimmed V and J ends, which lost 4 bases and 1 base, there was a span of 11 bases. The DNA for the CDR3 is TGTGCCTGGAAGACAGACTATTCCTACGAGCAGTACTTC. Translated, it gives CAWKTDYSYEQYF.

The chain links TRBV20-1 to TRBJ2-7, with a weak D call TRBD2 (6 bases). The CDR3 is 16 amino acids. V shed 2 bases and J shed 5 bases, with 22 bases lying between them. The germline V gene has CDR1 DFQATT and CDR2 SNEGSKA (reference sequence). The CDR3 coding sequence is TGCAGTGCTAGACCTTCCCGGGACTTCTCTCCTAACGAGCAGTACTTC. Translated, it gives CSARPSRDFSPNEQYF.

Points on this clonotype: This may stem from a read error, because a much larger clone lies one nucleotide away. CDR3 in amino acids: CGSSLGVWVNEQFF. The CDR3 bases are TGTGGCAGCAGCTTAGGGGTTTGGGTAAATGAGCAGTTCTTC. The V call is TRBV7-2, the J call TRBJ2-1, with D possibly TRBD1 on 5 matching bases. The CDR3 contains 14 residues. Germline V gene sequence: CDR1 SGHTA, CDR2 FQGNSA.

This clonotype was seen a handful of times. This sequence joins TRBV5-1 and TRBJ1-4; 8 bases agree with TRBD1. Germline V gene sequence: CDR1 SGHRS, CDR2 YFSETQ. V shed 5 bases and J 7 bases; nucleotides not matched to a gene: 7. The CDR3 consists of 14 residues. CDR3 sequence (DNA): TGCGCCAGCAGGTTACAGGGGGATGTTGAAAAACTGTTTTTT. It yields the protein CASRLQGDVEKLFF.

J is TRBJ2-5 and V is TRBV11-2; tentative D call: TRBD2 (5 bases). Trimming took off 2 bases at V and 11 bases at J, with 18 bases between the two ends. Germline V gene lookup returns CDR1 SGHAT and CDR2 FQNNGV. The CDR3 extends over 14 amino acids. CDR3 DNA sequence: TGTGCCAGCAGCTTAATGGTGGGAGACAATGAGCAGTACTTC. It codes for CASSLMVGDNEQYF.

V and J are TRBV29-1 and TRBJ2-3; 10 bases map to TRBD2. With V trimmed by 5 bases and J by 4 bases, 9 bases remained unmatched. There are 15 residues in the CDR3. Germline CDR1 is SQVTM and CDR2 is ANQGSEA. CDR3 sequence: CSVHGAGGPSDTQYF. The DNA of the CDR3 is TGCAGCGTTCACGGAGCGGGGGGGCCTTCAGATACGCAGTATTTT.

The chain employs TRBV6-6 and TRBJ1-5, with D possibly being TRBD1 (6 bases). The CDR3 consists of 14 residues. The germline V gene encodes CDR1 MNHNY and CDR2 SVGAGI (reference sequence). The V gene lost 5 bases and the J gene lost 4 bases, with 12 bases spanning the gap. The DNA for the CDR3 is TGTGCCAGCAGTAGTCGACAGGCGAATCAGCCCCAGCATTTT. Protein sequence: CASSSRQANQPQHF.

DNA for the CDR3: TGTGCCAGCAGCCTCATTGAGACAGGGACCTACGAGCAGTACTTC. Translating it yields CASSLIETGTYEQYF. The chain uses TRBV11-2 and TRBJ2-7, with 7 bases aligning to TRBD1. The germline gives CDR1 SGHAT, CDR2 FQNNGV. The CDR3 has 15 residues. Trimming cost V 5 bases and J 2 bases; bases outside gene matches: 9. Full variable domain (missing parts from reference TRBV11-2 and TRBJ2-7): EAGVAQSPRYKIIEKRQSVAFWCNPISGHATLYWYQQILGQGPKLLIQFQNNGVVDDSQLPKDRFSAERLKGVDSTLKIQPAKLEDSAVYLCASSLIETGTYEQYFGPGTRLTVT.

This clonotype has a count of ten or more. This chain uses TRBV7-3 with TRBJ2-1; 9 nucleotides agree with TRBD2. V gave up 6 bases and J gave up 5 bases; unmatched junction bases: 8. The CDR3 spans 15 residues. CDR1 is SGHTA and CDR2 is FQGTGA in the germline V gene. The CDR3 protein is CASRSGTSLDNEQFF. CDR3 coding DNA: TGTGCCAGCAGATCCGGGACTAGCCTCGACAATGAGCAGTTCTTC. Supplemented by reference TRBV7-3 and TRBJ2-1, the full variable domain reads GAGVSQTPSNKVTEKGKYVELRCDPISGHTALYWYRQSLGQGPEFLIYFQGTGAADDSGLPNDRFFAVRPEGSVSTLKIQRTERGDSAVYLCASRSGTSLDNEQFFGPGTRLTVL.

This clonotype has a single count. A much larger clonotype is one base distant, so this may be a read error. The chain joins TRBV5-1 to TRBJ2-1, with D possibly being TRBD2 (5 bases). V was pared by 5 bases and J by 13 bases, with 19 bases between. Germline V gene data show CDR1 as SGHRS and CDR2 as YFSETQ. The length of the CDR3 is 13 residues. CDR3 in DNA: TGCGCCAGCAGGTTCGGACTTGAAGAGACCCAGTTCTTC. Protein: CASRFGLEETQFF. Filled out from reference TRBV5-1 and TRBJ2-1, the complete variable domain reads KAGVTQTPRYLIKTRGQQVTLSCSPISGHRSVSWYQQTPGQGLQFLFEYFSETQRNKGNFPGRFSGRQFSNSRSEMNVSTLELGDSALYLCASRFGLEETQFFGPGTRLTVL.

This clonotype showed up just a few times. The chain links TRBV6-2 or TRBV6-3 to TRBJ2-2; 7 bases map to TRBD1. The CDR3 covers 15 residues. CDR1 and CDR2 (germline): MNHEY, SVGEGT. The ends lost 7 bases at V and 4 bases at J; junction bases unmatched: 9. CDR3 residues: CASTQTGMGTGELFF. CDR3 in DNA: TGTGCCAGCACCCAGACAGGGATGGGCACCGGGGAGCTGTTTTTT.